A selection of T cell receptor beta chains follows, all from one sample in a study of blood T cells in healthy people across ages. From the 5' RACE reads, TCRdb called clonotypes with MiXCR, one entry per CDR3 protein. The table lists about 290,000 distinct CDR3 sequences, 25% to 30% of them singletons. Specimen: blood. The receptors stem from a woman in her sixties or seventies in good health. Each CDR3 is given with its conserved first and last residue. The D gene is left open where the match is weak.

V gene	D gene	J gene	CDR3 protein
TRBV14	TRBD2	TRBJ2-7	CASSWGLAGPNSYEQYF
TRBV29-1	-	TRBJ1-2	CSVARDTVGGIGYTF
TRBV11-2	-	TRBJ2-1	CASSLVGGRNEQFF
TRBV9	-	TRBJ2-5	CASSTSTGPQYF
TRBV11-2	TRBD2	TRBJ2-5	CASSPTSGYQETQYF
TRBV7-9	TRBD2	TRBJ2-7	CASSYRQAGAQRNEQYF
TRBV7-7	-	TRBJ2-1	CASSLGSNNEQFF
TRBV6-6	-	TRBJ1-1	CATSRGGTEAFF
TRBV20-1	TRBD2	TRBJ2-7	CSARGGRFSGRVDEQYF
TRBV20-1	TRBD1	TRBJ1-4	CSARDLQGVGEKLFF
TRBV28	-	TRBJ1-4	CAIEDGSNEKLFF
TRBV7-8	TRBD1	TRBJ1-4	CASSLGQAGEKLFF
TRBV4-2	-	TRBJ2-3	CASSQVGGIDTQYF
TRBV6-1	-	TRBJ2-1	CAIHQTSRYNEQFF
TRBV7-2	TRBD2	TRBJ2-1	CASSLTGTRNNEQFF
TRBV2	TRBD1	TRBJ2-7	CASRDRANNEQYF
TRBV12-3/TRBV12-4	TRBD1	TRBJ2-3	CASSLRTGADTQYF
TRBV5-1	-	TRBJ1-2	CASSLVGEGYGYTF
TRBV28	-	TRBJ1-2	CASSSPGDANYGYTF
TRBV10-3	-	TRBJ2-7	CAISESGIPSSYEQYF
TRBV5-1	TRBD2	TRBJ2-3	CASSSGIRSDTQYF
TRBV7-9	-	TRBJ2-3	CASSSAVPPNTQYF
TRBV29-1	-	TRBJ2-3	CSARENTDTQYF
TRBV12-3/TRBV12-4	TRBD2	TRBJ2-2	CASSKPGLASPGELFF
TRBV29-1	-	TRBJ1-1	CSARRDTEAFF
TRBV12-3/TRBV12-4	-	TRBJ1-6	CASSFRGAPLHF
TRBV3-1	-	TRBJ1-2	CASSLHSGTGYGYTF
TRBV4-2	TRBD2	TRBJ2-6	CASSQDRDYLGEANVLTF
TRBV4-2	-	TRBJ1-2	CASSQGAGARGSAYGYTF
TRBV28	TRBD2	TRBJ2-3	CASSFLSGTSSSGTDTQYF
TRBV7-8	TRBD2	TRBJ2-3	CASRSTSGSTRDTQYF
TRBV7-9	-	TRBJ2-5	CASRKDANQETQYF
TRBV18	-	TRBJ2-3	CASSPYKTDTQYF
TRBV14	TRBD1	TRBJ1-4	CASSHRQGVGNEKLFF
TRBV7-2	TRBD2	TRBJ2-3	CASSDRSGSAADTQYF
TRBV12-3/TRBV12-4	TRBD2	-	CAGSLDGRLAGEGETQYF
TRBV15	TRBD2	TRBJ2-3	CATSRETWTSGEISTDTQYF
TRBV29-1	TRBD2	-	CSVDTLAGIYNEQFF
TRBV28	TRBD2	TRBJ2-5	CASSLLGEGQETQYF
TRBV29-1	TRBD1	TRBJ2-1	CSVEGQTLGEQFF
TRBV12-3/TRBV12-4	-	TRBJ2-5	CASRELGSGQETQYF
TRBV7-8	TRBD1	TRBJ2-5	CASSGQGIGAGTQYF
TRBV10-3	TRBD2	TRBJ2-7	CAISGGPSGNYEQYF
TRBV29-1	-	-	CSLRVYNEQFF
TRBV7-9	-	TRBJ2-3	CASSSSNPTQYF
TRBV7-2	TRBD1	TRBJ1-1	CASSRRGSGGRNTEAFF
TRBV24-1	TRBD1	TRBJ2-5	CATSAWGGRGPETQYF
TRBV25-1	-	TRBJ2-3	CASSEYGEDTQYF